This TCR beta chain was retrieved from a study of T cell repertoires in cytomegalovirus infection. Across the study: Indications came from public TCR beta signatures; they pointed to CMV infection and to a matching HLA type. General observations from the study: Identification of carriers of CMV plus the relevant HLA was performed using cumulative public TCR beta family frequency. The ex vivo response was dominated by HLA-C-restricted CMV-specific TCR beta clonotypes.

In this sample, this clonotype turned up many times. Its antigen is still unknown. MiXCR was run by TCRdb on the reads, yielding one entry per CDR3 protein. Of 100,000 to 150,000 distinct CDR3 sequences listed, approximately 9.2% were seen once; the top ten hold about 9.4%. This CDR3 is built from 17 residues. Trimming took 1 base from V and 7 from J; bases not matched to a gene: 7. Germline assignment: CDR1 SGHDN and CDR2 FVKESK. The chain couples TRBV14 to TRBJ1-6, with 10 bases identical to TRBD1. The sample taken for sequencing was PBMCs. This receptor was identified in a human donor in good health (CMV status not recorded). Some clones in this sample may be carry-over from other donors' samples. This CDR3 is CASSQATGTGANSPLHF. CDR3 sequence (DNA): TGTGCCAGCAGCCAAGCTACCGGGACAGGGGCCAATTCACCCCTCCACTTT.